This T cell receptor (beta chain) was captured by sequencing in a study of PD-1 blockade in classical Hodgkin lymphoma. The time point is: newly diagnosed, previously untreated cHL patient sample. From thawed PBMCs, CD4+ T cells were purified using magnetic negative selection. PBMCs from untreated, newly diagnosed classical Hodgkin lymphoma were comparison samples. Profiled with immunoSEQ multiplex PCR; TCRdb holds only in-frame clones, not every one. The table includes around 30,000 clones, roughly 91% detected once. On this clone itself: The antigen remains unidentified.

V was cut by 2 bases and J by 6 bases, with 15 bases left in between. The CDR3 has 15 amino acids. Germline CDR1 SGHRS, CDR2 YFSETQ. Study-wide results and limits: Reported findings placed baseline TCR diversity lower in newly diagnosed patients (compared with healthy donors).

The TCR comes from a human donor with classical Hodgkin lymphoma. Sequencing used CD4+ T cells from blood. The gene calls are TRBV5-1 and TRBJ2-1; a weak D match, TRBD2 (6 bases). DNA of the CDR3: TGCGCCAGCAGCTTTGTACTAGCTTCAGGCAATGAGCAGTTCTTC. It is translated as CASSFVLASGNEQFF.